Sequencing of this TCR beta chain was carried out in a study of blood T cells in healthy people across ages. CDR3 size: 14 residues. Between the trimmed V and J ends, which lost 3 bases and 1 base, there was a span of 9 bases. CDR1 and CDR2 (germline): SGHTA, FQGTGA. Sample-barcoded 5' priming and a J-beta primer mix drove a second PCR of roughly 7 to 11 cycles. In TCRdb, the 5' RACE reads were re-called with MiXCR into one record per CDR3 protein. The top ten hold 10% to 12% of the sample, which has roughly 1,500,000 distinct CDR3 sequences, 34% seen once. The origin of this receptor is a woman younger than 45 in good health. Sequencing was performed on blood. The chain links TRBV7-3 to TRBJ1-1; TRBD1 is a possible D gene (5 bases). In DNA, the CDR3 is TGTGCCAGCAGCTTTGGGAGGGGGAACACTGAAGCTTTCTTT. Its protein is CASSFGRGNTEAFF.